Listed below are T cell receptor beta chains from one sample, sequenced in a study of blood T cell repertoires in COVID-19. Sequencing was performed with immunoSEQ multiplex PCR; in TCRdb, only in-frame clones are kept and a portion is missing. The sample lists 270,000 or so clones; approximately 89% were seen once. Input material: peripheral blood. The receptors were gathered from a man aged 40-50 years with active or convalescent COVID-19. CDR3s include the opening cysteine and the closing phenylalanine or tryptophan. The D gene is left open where the match is weak. Some rows have no size entry. The others give once, few or many, or a class for an expanded clone.

TRBV6-5	TRBJ1-4	TRBD1	NA	CASSSTGQMKKLFF	TGTGCCAGCAGCTCGACGGGACAGATGAAAAAACTGTTTTTT
TRBV4-1	TRBJ1-4	TRBD1	NA	CASSHQGTGGAFSEKLFF	TGCGCCAGCAGCCATCAGGGAACAGGGGGCGCGTTTAGTGAAAAACTGTTTTTT
TRBV11-3	TRBJ1-3	NA	few	CASTKGGSSGNTIYF	TGTGCCAGCACTAAGGGAGGGAGCTCTGGAAACACCATATATTTT
TRBV6-6	TRBJ1-1	NA	NA	CASSYSMGKYTEAFF	TGTGCCAGCAGTTACTCGATGGGCAAGTACACTGAAGCTTTCTTT
TRBV7-6	TRBJ2-7	TRBD1	NA	CASSLEPGQGPYEQYF	TGTGCCAGCAGCTTGGAACCGGGACAGGGGCCCTACGAGCAGTACTTC
TRBV2	TRBJ2-4	TRBD2	NA	CASSIRGGLAEIAKNIQYF	TGTGCCAGCAGTATACGGGGGGGACTAGCGGAGATAGCCAAAAACATTCAGTACTTC
TRBV3-1/TRBV3-2	TRBJ2-2	TRBD2	NA	CASNRGGPTGELFF	TGTGCCAGCAACCGGGGAGGGCCCACCGGGGAGCTGTTTTTT
TRBV9	TRBJ1-2	NA	NA	CASSEKKEPGYGYTF	TGTGCCAGCAGCGAGAAGAAAGAGCCAGGGTATGGCTACACCTTC
TRBV2	TRBJ2-5	TRBD2	NA	CASSELAGVETQYF	TGTGCCAGCAGTGAACTAGCGGGTGTAGAGACCCAGTACTTC
TRBV27	TRBJ1-6	NA	NA	CASSLRQGNSPLHF	TGTGCCAGCAGTTTACGCCAGGGGAATTCACCCCTCCACTTT
TRBV15	TRBJ1-2	TRBD1	NA	CATSPHRGQGDYGYTF	TGTGCCACCAGCCCTCATCGAGGACAGGGAGATTATGGCTACACCTTC
TRBV6-5	TRBJ1-1	NA	NA	CASSRQMNTEAFF	TGTGCCAGCAGCCGTCAGATGAACACTGAAGCTTTCTTT
TRBV9	TRBJ1-4	NA	NA	CASSYRESVPTNEKLFF	TGTGCCAGCAGCTACAGGGAATCGGTCCCAACTAATGAAAAACTGTTTTTT
TRBV7-9	TRBJ1-2	TRBD1	NA	CASSFTDRAHGYTF	TGTGCCAGCAGCTTTACCGACAGGGCCCATGGCTACACCTTC
TRBV6-6	TRBJ1-6	NA	NA	CASSPSLGRGNSPLHF	TGTGCCAGCAGCCCATCCTTGGGCAGGGGAAATTCACCCCTCCACTTT
TRBV5-4	TRBJ1-2	NA	NA	CASSLGGPGSYGYTF	TGTGCCAGCAGCTTGGGGGGGCCCGGGTCCTATGGCTACACCTTC
TRBV2	TRBJ1-6	NA	NA	CASSEARGSYSPLHF	TGTGCCAGCAGTGAAGCCCGGGGTTCGTATTCACCCCTCCACTTT
TRBV9	TRBJ2-3	NA	NA	CASSVGSGRGDTQYF	TGTGCCAGCAGCGTAGGATCAGGGAGGGGGGATACGCAGTATTTT
TRBV7-6	TRBJ2-1	TRBD2	NA	CASSADARGLESEQFF	TGTGCCAGCAGCGCCGACGCACGGGGACTAGAATCTGAGCAGTTCTTC
TRBV28	TRBJ1-1	TRBD1	NA	CASSLSRQGVSTEAFF	TGTGCCAGCAGTTTATCCCGACAGGGGGTGAGCACTGAAGCTTTCTTT
TRBV27	TRBJ1-1	NA	NA	CASSAARTGGMEAFF	TGTGCCAGCAGTGCAGCTAGGACGGGGGGAATGGAAGCTTTCTTT
TRBV10-3	TRBJ1-2	TRBD1	NA	CAIRGQESNYGYTF	TGTGCCATCAGGGGACAGGAGTCCAACTATGGCTACACCTTC
TRBV2	TRBJ1-6	TRBD1	NA	CASTEGGTGVGNSPLHF	TGTGCCAGCACCGAAGGGGGGACAGGGGTCGGTAATTCACCCCTCCACTTT
TRBV19	TRBJ2-5	NA	NA	CASSTPWGGGETQYF	TGTGCCAGTAGTACCCCCTGGGGAGGGGGGGAGACCCAGTACTTC
TRBV3-1/TRBV3-2	TRBJ1-1	NA	NA	CASSQGEAGAFF	TGTGCCAGCAGCCAAGGGGAGGCAGGGGCTTTCTTT
TRBV5-1	TRBJ2-1	NA	NA	CASSNTQGPNEQFF	TGCGCCAGCAGCAATACACAGGGTCCCAATGAGCAGTTCTTC
TRBV7-3	TRBJ2-3	TRBD1	NA	CASSSTGGRGPTDTQYF	TGTGCCAGCAGCAGCACAGGGGGCAGAGGGCCAACAGATACGCAGTATTTT
TRBV24-1	TRBJ1-4	NA	NA	CATSSITGKLFF	TGTGCCACCAGTTCCATTACAGGGAAACTGTTTTTT
TRBV7-9	TRBJ2-1	TRBD1	NA	CASSQAGTGGYEQFF	TGTGCCAGCAGCCAGGCCGGGACAGGGGGCTATGAGCAGTTCTTC
TRBV30	TRBJ2-2	NA	many	CAWSHGELFF	TGTGCCTGGAGTCACGGGGAGCTGTTTTTT
TRBV6-2/TRBV6-3	TRBJ2-5	TRBD2	NA	CASSYSLAGRQETQYF	TGTGCCAGCAGTTACTCTCTAGCGGGAAGGCAAGAGACCCAGTACTTC
TRBV30	TRBJ1-5	NA	once	CAWTLPARDWVQPQHF	TGTGCCTGGACTCTCCCGGCCCGGGACTGGGTGCAGCCCCAGCATTTT
TRBV5-6	TRBJ2-2	TRBD1	once	CASSFDRGSTGELFF	TGTGCCAGCAGCTTCGACAGGGGTTCCACCGGGGAGCTGTTTTTT
TRBV7-9	TRBJ2-3	NA	NA	CASSPRRDTQYF	TGTGCCAGCAGCCCAAGGAGAGATACGCAGTATTTT
TRBV20-1	TRBJ2-1	NA	NA	CSASSDGGSYNEQFF	TGCAGTGCTAGTAGTGACGGGGGCTCCTACAATGAGCAGTTCTTC
TRBV10-3	TRBJ1-1	NA	NA	CAISAQGQNTEAFF	TGTGCCATCAGTGCCCAGGGTCAAAACACTGAAGCTTTCTTT
TRBV5-4	TRBJ2-5	TRBD1	once	CASGGQGRETQYF	TGTGCCAGCGGAGGACAGGGGAGGGAGACCCAGTACTTC
TRBV5-1	TRBJ1-4	TRBD1	once	CASSSRTGQGLTNEKLFF	TGCGCCAGCAGCTCCCGGACCGGACAGGGACTAACTAATGAAAAACTGTTTTTT
TRBV11-2	TRBJ2-7	TRBD2	NA	CASSRPTSHEQYF	TGTGCCAGCAGTCGTCCGACTAGCCACGAGCAGTACTTC
TRBV5-4	TRBJ1-1	NA	NA	CASSGGVRRNTEAFF	TGTGCCAGCAGCGGAGGAGTACGACGGAACACTGAAGCTTTCTTT
TRBV6-1	TRBJ2-5	TRBD2	NA	CASSDPSGGRLQETQYF	TGTGCCAGCAGTGATCCCTCCGGCGGGAGGCTGCAAGAGACCCAGTACTTC
TRBV10-3	TRBJ2-4	TRBD2	NA	CAISESTTGGPYIQYF	TGTGCCATCAGTGAGTCCACGACGGGAGGGCCGTACATTCAGTACTTC
TRBV9	TRBJ2-1	TRBD1	NA	CASSATGSSYNEQFF	TGTGCCAGCAGCGCGACAGGGTCGTCCTACAATGAGCAGTTCTTC
TRBV24-1	TRBJ2-2	NA	once	CATSDFPAGELFF	TGTGCCACCAGTGATTTTCCAGCCGGGGAGCTGTTTTTT
TRBV7-6	TRBJ2-5	NA	NA	CASSHPTGGAQETQYF	TGTGCCAGCAGCCACCCCACAGGCGGGGCGCAAGAGACCCAGTACTTC
TRBV18	TRBJ2-7	TRBD1	once	CASSNYRDRDEQYF	TGTGCCAGCTCAAACTACCGGGACAGGGACGAGCAGTACTTC
TRBV14	TRBJ2-2	TRBD2	NA	CASSHLAGGPANTGELFF	TGTGCCAGCAGCCATCTAGCGGGGGGGCCCGCGAACACCGGGGAGCTGTTTTTT
TRBV6-2/TRBV6-3	TRBJ2-3	NA	NA	CASSYRLNTDTQYF	TGTGCCAGCAGTTACCGGTTGAACACAGATACGCAGTATTTT
TRBV30	TRBJ1-2	NA	NA	CAWNPGHYGYTF	TGTGCCTGGAACCCCGGACATTACGGCTACACCTTC
TRBV7-2	TRBJ2-2	NA	NA	CASSRANTGELFF	TGTGCCAGCAGCCGAGCGAACACCGGGGAGCTGTTTTTT
TRBV21-1	TRBJ2-7	NA	NA	CASSRRRNAAGGSYEQYF	TGTGCCAGCAGCAGACGGAGAAATGCAGCGGGAGGGTCCTACGAGCAGTACTTC
TRBV19	TRBJ2-1	NA	NA	CASLKRNEQFF	TGTGCCTCTCTCAAGCGCAATGAGCAGTTCTTC
TRBV4-1	TRBJ2-3	NA	NA	CASSQETGPGDTQYF	TGCGCCAGCAGCCAAGAGACAGGCCCCGGAGATACGCAGTATTTT
TRBV2	TRBJ2-1	TRBD1	NA	CARSGTGSYNEQFF	TGTGCCAGATCCGGGACAGGGTCCTACAATGAGCAGTTCTTC